The rows below give T cell receptor beta chains drawn from one sample of a study of CD8+ T cells in alopecia areata. Clones were read by immunoSEQ multiplex PCR, and TCRdb kept only the in-frame ones, dropping some. Seen here are some 170,000 clones, roughly 60% observed once, and the top ten hold 16%. This specimen consisted of CD4+ T cells sorted from blood, obtained at roughly week 58, from a patient treated with tofacitinib. Receptors were obtained from a human donor with alopecia areata. Both conserved end residues are part of each CDR3. The D gene is left open where the match is weak. For some rows the clone size is stated as once, few or many, or as a class when expanded; others skip it.

d_gene,abundance,v_gene,j_gene,len,CDR3nt,CDR3aa
.,.,TRBV7-6,TRBJ2-5,14,TGTGCCAGCAGCCCCACGAGGGTCAGGGAGACCCAGTACTTC,CASSPTRVRETQYF
.,.,TRBV7-8,TRBJ1-6,15,TGTGCCAGCAGCGGGAGAGACAAAACGAATTCACCCCTCCACTTT,CASSGRDKTNSPLHF
TRBD1,.,TRBV7-6,TRBJ2-5,15,TGTGCCAGCAGCTTAGGGACAGGGAGACAAGAGACCCAGTACTTC,CASSLGTGRQETQYF
TRBD1,.,TRBV4-1,TRBJ2-5,15,TGCGCCAGCAGCGCTCTGGGACAGAACCAAGAGACCCAGTACTTC,CASSALGQNQETQYF
.,.,TRBV30,TRBJ2-6,20,TGTGCCTGGAGTGTACTTACGGGGCAGTTCAACCCCTCTGGGGCCAACGTCCTGACTTTC,CAWSVLTGQFNPSGANVLTF
.,.,TRBV30,TRBJ1-2,14,TGTGCCTGGGCTCGGGGAATACCTAACTATGGCTACACCTTC,CAWARGIPNYGYTF
.,many,TRBV5-4,TRBJ1-5,12,TGTGCCAGCAGCACCGCCCAATTGCGCCAGCATTTT,CASSTAQLRQHF
TRBD1,.,TRBV5-1,TRBJ2-2,15,TGCGCCAGCAGCTCACAGGGGGATTGGACCGGGGAGCTGTTTTTT,CASSSQGDWTGELFF
TRBD1,few,TRBV29-1,TRBJ1-1,13,TGCAGCGTTGTAGGACAGGGGATGTCTGAAGCTTTCTTT,CSVVGQGMSEAFF
.,.,TRBV30,TRBJ1-5,13,TGTGCCTGGGATACACCGAGCAATCAGCCCCAGCATTTT,CAWDTPSNQPQHF
TRBD1,few,TRBV5-5,TRBJ2-5,13,TGTGCCAGCAGCTTGGGGACAGGGGAGACCCAGTACTTC,CASSLGTGETQYF